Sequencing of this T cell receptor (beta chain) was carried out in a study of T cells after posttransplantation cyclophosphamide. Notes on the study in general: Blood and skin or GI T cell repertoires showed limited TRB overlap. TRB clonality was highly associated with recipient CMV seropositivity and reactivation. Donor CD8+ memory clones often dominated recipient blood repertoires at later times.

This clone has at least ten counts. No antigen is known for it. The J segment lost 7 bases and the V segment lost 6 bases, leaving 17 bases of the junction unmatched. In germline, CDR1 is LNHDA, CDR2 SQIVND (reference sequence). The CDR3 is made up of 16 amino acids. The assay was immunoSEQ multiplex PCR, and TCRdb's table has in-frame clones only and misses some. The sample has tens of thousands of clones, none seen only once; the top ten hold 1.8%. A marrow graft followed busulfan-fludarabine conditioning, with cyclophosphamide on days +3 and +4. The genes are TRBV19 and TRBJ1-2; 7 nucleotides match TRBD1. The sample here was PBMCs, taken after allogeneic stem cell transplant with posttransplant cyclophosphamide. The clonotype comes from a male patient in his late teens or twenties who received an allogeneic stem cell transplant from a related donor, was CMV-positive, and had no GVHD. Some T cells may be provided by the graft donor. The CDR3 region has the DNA TGTGCCAGTAGCTGGGCCACTCCGGCAGCAGGGGGTGGCTACACCTTC. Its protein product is CASSWATPAAGGGYTF.